This TCR beta chain was sequenced for a study of early T cells in non-severe SARS-CoV-2 infection. CDR1 and CDR2 (germline): MDHEN, SYDVKM. V shed 8 bases and J shed 7 bases, with 17 bases lying between them. CDR3 length: 14 amino acids. TCRdb re-derived calls from the 5' RACE reads in MiXCR, one entry per CDR3 protein. The top ten clones hold 8% of a sample with about 83,000 distinct CDR3 sequences, around 9.3% of them seen once. Here the sequenced sample was whole blood, taken at baseline. The source is an adult who was a healthcare worker with PCR-confirmed SARS-CoV-2 infection or an uninfected control (not recorded which). The chain couples TRBV28 to TRBJ2-2; D could derive from TRBD1 or TRBD2 (5 bases each). CDR3 in DNA: TGTGCCAGCTCACCTGCCGGGGCGAGCGGGGAGCTGTTTTTT. This codes for CASSPAGASGELFF.